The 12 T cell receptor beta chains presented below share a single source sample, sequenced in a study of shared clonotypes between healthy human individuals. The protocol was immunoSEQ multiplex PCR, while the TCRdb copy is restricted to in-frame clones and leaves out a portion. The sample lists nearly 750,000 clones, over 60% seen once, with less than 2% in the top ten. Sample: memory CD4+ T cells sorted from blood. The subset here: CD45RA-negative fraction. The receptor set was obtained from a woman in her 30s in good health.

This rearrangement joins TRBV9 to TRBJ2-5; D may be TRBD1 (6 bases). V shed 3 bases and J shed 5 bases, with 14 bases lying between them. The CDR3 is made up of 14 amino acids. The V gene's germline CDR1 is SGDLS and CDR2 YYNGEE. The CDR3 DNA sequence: TGTGCCAGCAGCGGTAATGGACAGAAGGAGACCCAGTACTTC. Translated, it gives CASSGNGQKETQYF.

The CDR3 DNA reads as TGTGCCAGCAGCTTAGATCGTAGCGCCTACAATGAGCAGTTCTTC. This sequence encodes CASSLDRSAYNEQFF. The J gene is TRBJ2-1, the V gene TRBV11-2, with a possible D match to TRBD2 (5 bases). The CDR3 has 15 amino acids. Germline V gene lookup returns CDR1 SGHAT and CDR2 FQNNGV. Trimming left V 0 bases short and J 2 bases short, with 8 bases between.

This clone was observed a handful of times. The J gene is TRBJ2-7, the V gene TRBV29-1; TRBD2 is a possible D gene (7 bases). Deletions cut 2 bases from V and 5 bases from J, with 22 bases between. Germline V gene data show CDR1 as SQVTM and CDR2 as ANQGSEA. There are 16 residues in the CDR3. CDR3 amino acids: CSVESGGGTLGDEQYF. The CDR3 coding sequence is TGCAGCGTTGAATCGGGGGGCGGGACGTTGGGTGACGAGCAGTACTTC.

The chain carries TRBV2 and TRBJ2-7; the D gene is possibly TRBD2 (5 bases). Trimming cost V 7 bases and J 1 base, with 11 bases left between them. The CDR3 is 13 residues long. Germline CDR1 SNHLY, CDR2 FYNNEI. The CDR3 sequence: CASMRAGSYEQYF. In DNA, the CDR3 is TGTGCCAGCATGAGGGCAGGATCCTACGAGCAGTACTTC.

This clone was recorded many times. The CDR3 spells CAIKETDSGNTIYF. The CDR3, as DNA: TGTGCCATCAAGGAGACTGACTCTGGAAACACCATATATTTT. This sequence joins TRBV10-3 and TRBJ1-3; unclear D gene. The CDR3 covers 14 residues. V lost 7 bases and J 0 bases, leaving 10 bases between the germline ends. Germline CDR1 reads ENHRY; CDR2 reads SYGVKD.

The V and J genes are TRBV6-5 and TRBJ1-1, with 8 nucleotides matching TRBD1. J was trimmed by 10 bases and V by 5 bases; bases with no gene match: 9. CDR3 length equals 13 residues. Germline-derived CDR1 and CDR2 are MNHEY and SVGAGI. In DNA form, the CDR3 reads TGTGCCAGCAGTAATCCGGGACAGGTGACAGCTTTCTTT. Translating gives CASSNPGQVTAFF.

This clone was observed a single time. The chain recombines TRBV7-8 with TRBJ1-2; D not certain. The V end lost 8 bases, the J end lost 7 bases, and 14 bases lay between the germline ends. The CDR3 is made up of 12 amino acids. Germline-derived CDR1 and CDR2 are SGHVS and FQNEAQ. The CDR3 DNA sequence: TGTGCCAGCGGAAAGTTCAACAGTGGCTACACCTTC. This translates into CASGKFNSGYTF.

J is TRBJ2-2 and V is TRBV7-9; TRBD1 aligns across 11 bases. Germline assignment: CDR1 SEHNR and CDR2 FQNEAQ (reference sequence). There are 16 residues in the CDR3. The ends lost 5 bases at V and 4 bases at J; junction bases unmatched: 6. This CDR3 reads CASSVSGTGGTGELFF. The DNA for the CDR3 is TGTGCCAGCAGCGTCTCCGGGACAGGGGGCACCGGGGAGCTGTTTTTT.

CDR3 DNA sequence: TGTGCCAGGGAGGCGGGAGAGAACACTGAAGCTTTCTTT. Amino acid sequence: CAREAGENTEAFF. The rearrangement joins TRBV2 to TRBJ1-1; D uncertain. The CDR3 is made up of 13 amino acids. Germline CDR1 and CDR2: SNHLY and FYNNEI. V dropped 9 bases and J dropped 1 base, with 12 bases sitting between them.

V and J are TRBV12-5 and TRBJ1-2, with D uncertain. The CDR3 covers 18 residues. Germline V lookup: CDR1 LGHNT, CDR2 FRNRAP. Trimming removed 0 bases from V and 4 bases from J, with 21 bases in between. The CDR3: CASGLVPFRSSAAYGYTF. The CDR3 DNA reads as TGTGCTAGTGGTTTGGTACCGTTTCGCAGTTCCGCTGCCTATGGCTACACCTTC.

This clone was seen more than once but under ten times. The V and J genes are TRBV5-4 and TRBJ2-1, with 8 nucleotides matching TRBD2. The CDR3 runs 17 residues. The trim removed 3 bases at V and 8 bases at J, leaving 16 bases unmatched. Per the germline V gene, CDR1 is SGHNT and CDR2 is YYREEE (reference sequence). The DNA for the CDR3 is TGTGCCAGCAGCTCGGACGGGACTAGTGTAGGTCTCGATGAGCAGTTCTTC. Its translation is CASSSDGTSVGLDEQFF. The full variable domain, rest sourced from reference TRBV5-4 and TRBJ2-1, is ETGVTQSPTHLIKTRGQQVTLRCSSQSGHNTVSWYQQALGQGPQFIFQYYREEENGRGNFPPRFSGLQFPNYSSELNVNALELDDSALYLCASSSDGTSVGLDEQFFGPGTRLTVL.

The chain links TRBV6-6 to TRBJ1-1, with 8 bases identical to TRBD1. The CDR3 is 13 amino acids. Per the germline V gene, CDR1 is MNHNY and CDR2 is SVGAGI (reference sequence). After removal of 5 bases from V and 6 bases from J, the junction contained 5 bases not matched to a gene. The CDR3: CASSIRDRSEAFF. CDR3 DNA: TGTGCCAGCAGTATCCGGGACAGGTCTGAAGCTTTCTTT.